The 23 T cell receptor beta chains reported below all come from one sample, sequenced in a study of T cell repertoires in cytomegalovirus infection. These receptors have no identified antigens. A single record per CDR3 protein comes from TCRdb applying MiXCR to the reads. Of roughly 920,000 distinct CDR3 sequences listed, about a third were seen once; the top ten hold about an eighth. Sequencing was performed on cultured CD8+ T cells from PBMCs, taken from culture after CMV antigen stimulation. These receptors were taken from a human donor in good health (CMV status not recorded). Some clones in this sample may be carry-over from other donors' samples.

The rearrangement joins TRBV19 to TRBJ2-7, with 7 positions matching TRBD2. With V trimmed by 5 bases and J by 2 bases, 6 bases remained unmatched. CDR1 is LNHDA and CDR2 is SQIVND in the germline V gene (reference sequence). There are 14 residues in the CDR3. CDR3 loop: CASSPQRGTYEQYF. Written as DNA, the CDR3 is TGTGCCAGTAGTCCCCAGCGGGGTACCTACGAGCAGTACTTC. Full variable domain (rest looked up from reference TRBV19 and TRBJ2-7): DGGITQSPKYLFRKEGQNVTLSCEQNLNHDAMYWYRQDPGQGLRLIYYSQIVNDFQKGDIAEGYSVSREKKESFPLTVTSAQKNPTAFYLCASSPQRGTYEQYFGPGTRLTVT.

The chain has TRBV5-6 and TRBJ1-3; D is undetermined. V lost 3 bases and J 0 bases, leaving 7 bases between the germline ends. Germline CDR1 SGHDT, CDR2 YYEEEE. The CDR3 has 14 residues. DNA for the CDR3: TGTGCCAGCAGCTGGGGAGACTCTGGAAACACCATATATTTT. Protein sequence: CASSWGDSGNTIYF.

In the case of this clonotype: One junction end disagrees with the germline gene, perhaps due to a read error. The chain recombines TRBV25-1 with TRBJ1-6, with TRBD1 matching 8 bases. The CDR3 runs 16 residues. Germline-derived CDR1 and CDR2 are MGHDK and SYGVNS. The CDR3 region is CANSERGQGKNSPLHF. In DNA, the CDR3 is TGTGCCAACAGTGAACGAGGACAGGGCAAAAATTCACCCCTCCACTTT.

The chain is built from TRBV4-1 and TRBJ1-1, with D hard to call. Germline CDR1 reads MGHRA; CDR2 reads YSYEKL. The CDR3 runs 13 residues. Trimming shortened V by 5 bases and J by 4 bases, and 11 bases separated the two germline ends. CDR3 sequence reads: CASSEPWGTEAFF. The CDR3 nucleotides are TGCGCCAGCAGCGAACCGTGGGGCACTGAAGCTTTCTTT.

This rearrangement joins TRBV18 to TRBJ1-2, with D unclear. CDR3 length equals 14 residues. Trimming removed 5 bases from V and 0 bases from J, with 10 bases in between. Germline assignment: CDR1 KGHSH and CDR2 LQKENI. Here the CDR3 reads CASSAITTNYGYTF. The CDR3 nucleotides read TGTGCCAGCTCAGCTATTACGACTAACTATGGCTACACCTTC.

This clonotype appeared a few times. This chain links TRBV29-1 with TRBJ1-1; D uncertain. Between the trimmed V and J ends, which lost 1 base and 1 base, there was a span of 7 bases. Germline V gene sequence: CDR1 SQVTM, CDR2 ANQGSEA. The CDR3 sequence is 13 residues long. The CDR3 loop is CSVEAPTNTEAFF. CDR3 sequence (DNA): TGCAGCGTTGAAGCCCCGACGAACACTGAAGCTTTCTTT.

The V gene is TRBV13, the J gene TRBJ1-2; D is unresolved. CDR1 and CDR2 (germline): PRHDT, FYEKMQ (reference sequence). V gave up 5 bases and J gave up 2 bases, with 18 bases separating them. This CDR3 is 16 amino acids long. CDR3 sequence reads: CASSTETRRDNYGYTF. The CDR3 DNA is TGTGCCAGCAGCACAGAGACACGCAGAGACAACTATGGCTACACCTTC.

This sequence joins TRBV6-2 or TRBV6-3 and TRBJ2-7, with 7 bases aligning to TRBD2. The CDR3 sequence is 16 residues long. Germline V gene lookup returns CDR1 MNHEY and CDR2 SVGEGT. V shed 6 bases and J 4 bases; nucleotides not matched to a gene: 15. The CDR3 DNA follows: TGTGCCAGCAGCGCCCGTTTGTCTAGCGGTATATACGAGCAGTACGTC. Protein sequence: CASSARLSSGIYEQYV.

The V call is TRBV6-2 or TRBV6-3, the J call TRBJ1-4, with D possibly matching TRBD1 (5 bases). Germline CDR1 and CDR2: MNHEY and SVGEGT. The V end lost 0 bases, the J end lost 7 bases, and 12 bases lay between the germline ends. The CDR3 length is 15 residues. The CDR3 loop reads CASSYSRRQLEKLFF. The CDR3 region has the DNA TGTGCCAGCAGTTACTCGAGGAGACAGCTTGAAAAACTGTTTTTT.

The chain couples TRBV6-1 to TRBJ2-1; D is ambiguous. The CDR3 totals 15 residues. Deletions cut 7 bases from V and 0 bases from J, with 13 bases between. The germline V gene encodes CDR1 MNHNS and CDR2 SASEGT. The CDR3: CASTSPGPSYNEQFF. For the CDR3, the DNA is TGTGCCAGCACCTCCCCCGGTCCCTCCTACAATGAGCAGTTCTTC.

This clonotype showed up just a few times. This chain joins TRBV6-5 and TRBJ2-4; no firm D call. CDR3 size: 15 residues. Trimming removed 0 bases from V and 0 bases from J, with 6 bases in between. Germline loops: CDR1 MNHEY, CDR2 SVGAGI. The CDR3, as DNA: TGTGCCAGCAGTTACTCGCCAGTAGCCAAAAACATTCAGTACTTC. Its protein is CASSYSPVAKNIQYF.

In its sample, this clonotype was seen a few times. The chain is built from TRBV7-9 and TRBJ1-1; possible D gene TRBD1, 6 bases. Germline CDR1 reads SEHNR; CDR2 reads FQNEAQ (reference sequence). V lost 5 bases, J lost 4 bases, and 11 bases lay in between. The CDR3 runs to 13 residues. CDR3 coding DNA: TGTGCCAGCAGCCTAGGGACAATCACTGAAGCTTTCTTT. Encoded protein: CASSLGTITEAFF.

The V call is TRBV6-6, the J call TRBJ1-4; a weak D match, TRBD1 (5 bases). Germline CDR1 is MNHNY and CDR2 is SVGAGI (reference sequence). The CDR3 is 14 residues long. The V end lost 10 bases, the J end lost 3 bases, and 15 bases lay between the germline ends. CDR3 DNA: TGTGCCACCAGGCCCGGGGCAGCTAATGAAAAACTGTTTTTT. Amino acid sequence: CATRPGAANEKLFF.

The sample holds many counts of this clonotype. This chain connects TRBV7-8 to TRBJ1-1; 10 bases line up with TRBD1. The length of the CDR3 is 17 residues. In germline, CDR1 is SGHVS, CDR2 FQNEAQ. The trim removed 6 bases at V and 6 bases at J, leaving 16 bases unmatched. The DNA for the CDR3 is TGTGCCAGCAGGAAGCAGACAGGGGGCCCACAGGTCTCTGAAGCTTTCTTT. Protein sequence: CASRKQTGGPQVSEAFF.

This clonotype was observed a handful of times. The chain couples TRBV27 to TRBJ1-6; D not certain. The ends were cut back, 3 bases at V and 3 bases at J, with 6 bases in the middle. Germline CDR1 MNHEY, CDR2 SMNVEV (reference sequence). This CDR3 has 14 amino acids. The CDR3 sequence: CASSFGYYNSPLHF. The CDR3 DNA reads TGTGCCAGCAGTTTCGGCTACTATAATTCACCCCTCCACTTT.

The V gene is TRBV27, the J gene TRBJ1-2; 8 bases match TRBD1. CDR3 length: 14 residues. Germline V gene lookup returns CDR1 MNHEY and CDR2 SMNVEV (reference sequence). The junction had 5 bases not matched to a gene; V was cut back by 4 bases and J by 4 bases. CDR3 sequence (DNA): TGTGCCAGCAGTTGGACAGGGAGCGCCTATGGCTACACCTTC. Translated: CASSWTGSAYGYTF.

V usage is TRBV7-6 and J usage is TRBJ2-5; no definite D call. The CDR3 is 13 amino acids. Trimming removed 5 bases from V and 2 bases from J, with 9 bases in between. In germline, CDR1 is SGHVS, CDR2 FNYEAQ. CDR3 residues: CASSPARQETQYF. In DNA, the CDR3 is TGTGCCAGCAGCCCTGCACGTCAAGAGACCCAGTACTTC.

This chain joins TRBV28 and TRBJ2-7; D gene ambiguous. Deletions cut 5 bases from V and 4 bases from J, with 12 bases between. The germline gives CDR1 MDHEN, CDR2 SYDVKM. The CDR3 contains 13 residues. The chain's CDR3 is CASSPLSAYEQYV. The CDR3 DNA follows: TGTGCCAGCAGTCCCCTCTCGGCGTACGAGCAGTACGTC.

The genes are TRBV10-2 and TRBJ2-1, with 9 nucleotides matching TRBD1. J was trimmed by 4 bases and V by 10 bases; bases with no gene match: 8. Germline V gives CDR1 WSHSY, CDR2 SAAADI. This CDR3 comprises 14 residues. CDR3 bases: TGCGCCACTAGCCGGGACAGGGTTTACAATGAGCAGTTCTTC. Translating gives CATSRDRVYNEQFF.

In its sample, this clonotype was seen many times. The chain combines TRBV5-1 with TRBJ2-1; D is uncertain. Trimming pared 4 bases from V and 8 bases from J, leaving 22 bases between. The CDR3 length is 16 residues. Germline CDR1 SGHRS, CDR2 YFSETQ. The DNA for the CDR3 is TGCGCCAGCAGCAGGGCTGAAATTACACCGCCGGATGAGCAGTTCTTC. Translation: CASSRAEITPPDEQFF.

This clonotype turned up a few times. The gene calls are TRBV12-3 or TRBV12-4 and TRBJ2-7; 9 bases are a match to TRBD2. Germline trimming cut 3 bases from V and 3 bases from J; bases unmatched to any gene: 6. This CDR3 region has 15 residues. CDR3 region: CASSFLSSGDYEQYF. The CDR3 DNA reads TGTGCCAGCAGTTTCCTTTCTAGCGGGGACTACGAGCAGTACTTC.

As concerns this clonotype: In this CDR3 the conserved last residue, phenylalanine or tryptophan, is missing, so a read error is likely. The chain is built from TRBV7-4 and TRBJ2-7, with D possibly TRBD2 on 5 matching bases. Germline V gene sequence: CDR1 SGHVT, CDR2 SQSDAQ. The CDR3 totals 16 residues. Trimming stripped 5 bases from V and 3 bases from J, with 20 bases between. CDR3 protein: CASSNRGFGELYEQYI. For the CDR3, the DNA is TGTGCCAGCAGCAATCGAGGGTTTGGGGAACTCTACGAGCAGTACATC.

This clonotype was seen only a few times. The chain combines TRBV27 with TRBJ1-4; D is unclear. V gave up 5 bases and J gave up 7 bases, with 14 bases separating them. There are 14 residues in the CDR3. Germline V gene sequence: CDR1 MNHEY, CDR2 SMNVEV (reference sequence). CDR3: CASSVGLGVEKLFF. As DNA, the CDR3 is TGTGCCAGCAGTGTTGGACTCGGTGTTGAAAAACTGTTTTTT. Filled out from reference TRBV27 and TRBJ1-4, the complete variable domain reads EAQVTQNPRYLITVTGKKLTVTCSQNMNHEYMSWYRQDPGLGLRQIYYSMNVEVTDKGDVPEGYKVSRKEKRNFPLILESPSPNQTSLYFCASSVGLGVEKLFFGSGTQLSVL.